One T cell receptor (beta chain) is described in this entry. As handled by the study authors: The assay estimated nucleated cells by amplifying reference gene primers. The data were produced by immunoSEQ multiplex PCR, yet TCRdb's version contains in-frame clones alone and is incomplete. V and J calls and clone size follow that table, whereas D and trimming were derived from the DNA. The top ten hold approximately 32% of the sample, which has about 11,000 clones, 70% to 90% seen once. Germline lookup yields CDR1 SGHAT and CDR2 FQNNGV. This CDR3 spans 16 amino acids. V was clipped by 6 bases and J by 3 bases, with 20 bases between them. The data belong to a study of blood T cell repertoires in COVID-19. For the study at large: The origin of the acute and convalescent COVID-19 samples was the United States, Italy and Spain. The analysed material was cDNA or gDNA that came from T cells, B-cell-depleted T cells, or PBMCs.

The genes are TRBV11-2 and TRBJ1-1; D gene ambiguous. The receptor comes from a man between 45 and 60 years old with active COVID-19. What was sequenced was peripheral blood. The CDR3 region is CASRKREVGTYTEAFF. CDR3 coding DNA: TGTGCCAGCAGAAAAAGGGAGGTCGGAACGTACACTGAAGCTTTCTTT.